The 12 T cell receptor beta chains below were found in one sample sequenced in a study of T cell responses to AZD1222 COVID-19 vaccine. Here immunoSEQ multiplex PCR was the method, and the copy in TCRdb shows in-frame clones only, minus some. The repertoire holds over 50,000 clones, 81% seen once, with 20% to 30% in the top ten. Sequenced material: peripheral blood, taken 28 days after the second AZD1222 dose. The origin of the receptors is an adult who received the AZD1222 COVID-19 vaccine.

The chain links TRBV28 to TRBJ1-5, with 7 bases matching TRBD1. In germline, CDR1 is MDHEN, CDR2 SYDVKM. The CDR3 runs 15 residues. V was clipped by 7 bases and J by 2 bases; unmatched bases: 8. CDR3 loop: CASNVGGFGNQPQHF. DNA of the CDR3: TGTGCCAGCAACGTAGGGGGCTTCGGCAATCAGCCCCAGCATTTT.

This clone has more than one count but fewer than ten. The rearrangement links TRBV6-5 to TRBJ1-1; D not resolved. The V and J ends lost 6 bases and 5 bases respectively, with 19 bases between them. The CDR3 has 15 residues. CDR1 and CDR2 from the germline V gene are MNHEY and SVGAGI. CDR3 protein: CASRETPVMGTEAFF. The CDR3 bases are TGTGCCAGCAGGGAGACACCGGTCATGGGAACTGAAGCTTTCTTT.

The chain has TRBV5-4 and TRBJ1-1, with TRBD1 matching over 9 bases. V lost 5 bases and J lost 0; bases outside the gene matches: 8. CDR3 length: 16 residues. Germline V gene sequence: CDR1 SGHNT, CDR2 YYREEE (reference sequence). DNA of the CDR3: TGTGCCAGCAGGAGGGACAGGGCCACGATGAACACTGAAGCTTTCTTT. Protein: CASRRDRATMNTEAFF.

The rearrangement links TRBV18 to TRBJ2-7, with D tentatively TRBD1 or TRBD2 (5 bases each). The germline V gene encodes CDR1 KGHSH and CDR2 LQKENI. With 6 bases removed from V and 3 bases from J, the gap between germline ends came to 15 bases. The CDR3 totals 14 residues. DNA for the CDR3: TGTGCCAGCTCCCCCTCCGGGACCAACTACGAGCAGTACTTC. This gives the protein CASSPSGTNYEQYF.

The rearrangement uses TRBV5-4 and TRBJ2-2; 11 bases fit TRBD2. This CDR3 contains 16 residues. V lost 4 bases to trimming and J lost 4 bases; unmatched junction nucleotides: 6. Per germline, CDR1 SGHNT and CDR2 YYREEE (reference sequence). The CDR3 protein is CASSAGLAAGTGELFF. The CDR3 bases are TGTGCCAGCAGCGCGGGACTAGCGGCCGGCACCGGGGAGCTGTTTTTT.

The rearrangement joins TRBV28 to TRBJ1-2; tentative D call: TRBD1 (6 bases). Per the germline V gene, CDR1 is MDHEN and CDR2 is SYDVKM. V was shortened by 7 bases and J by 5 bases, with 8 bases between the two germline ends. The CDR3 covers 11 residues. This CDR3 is CASNRAYGYTF. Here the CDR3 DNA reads TGTGCCAGCAACAGGGCGTATGGCTACACCTTC.

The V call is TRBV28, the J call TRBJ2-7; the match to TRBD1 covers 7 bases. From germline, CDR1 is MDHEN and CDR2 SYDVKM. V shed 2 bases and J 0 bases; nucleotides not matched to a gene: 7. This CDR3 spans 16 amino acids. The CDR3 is CASSLRTGASSYEQYF. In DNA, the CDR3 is TGTGCCAGCAGTTTACGTACAGGGGCTAGCTCCTACGAGCAGTACTTC.

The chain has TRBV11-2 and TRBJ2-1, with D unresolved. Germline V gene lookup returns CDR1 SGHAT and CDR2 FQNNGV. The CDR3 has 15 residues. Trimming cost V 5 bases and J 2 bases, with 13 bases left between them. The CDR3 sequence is CASSLRIGTYNEQFF. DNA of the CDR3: TGTGCCAGCAGCCTCCGCATAGGTACCTACAATGAGCAGTTCTTC. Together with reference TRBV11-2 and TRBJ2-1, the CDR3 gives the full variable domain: EAGVAQSPRYKIIEKRQSVAFWCNPISGHATLYWYQQILGQGPKLLIQFQNNGVVDDSQLPKDRFSAERLKGVDSTLKIQPAKLEDSAVYLCASSLRIGTYNEQFFGPGTRLTVL.

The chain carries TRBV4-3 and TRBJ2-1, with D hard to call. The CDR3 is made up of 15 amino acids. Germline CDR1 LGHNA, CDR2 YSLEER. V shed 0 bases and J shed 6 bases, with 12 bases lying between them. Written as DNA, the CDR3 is TGCGCCAGCAGCCAAGATGCGTCTGGAATCAATGAGCAGTTCTTC. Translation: CASSQDASGINEQFF.

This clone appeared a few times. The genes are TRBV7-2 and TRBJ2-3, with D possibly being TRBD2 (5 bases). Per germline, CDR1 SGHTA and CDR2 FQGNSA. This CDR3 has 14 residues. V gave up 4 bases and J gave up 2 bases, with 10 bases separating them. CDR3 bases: TGTGCCAGCAGCTACCCCGGGATCACAGATACGCAGTATTTT. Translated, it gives CASSYPGITDTQYF.

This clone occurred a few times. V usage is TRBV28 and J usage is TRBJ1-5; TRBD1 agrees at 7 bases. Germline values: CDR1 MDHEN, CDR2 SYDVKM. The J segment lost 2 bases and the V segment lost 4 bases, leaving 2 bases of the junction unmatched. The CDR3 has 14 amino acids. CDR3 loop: CASSSGQGNQPQHF. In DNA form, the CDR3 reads TGTGCCAGCAGTTCCGGACAGGGCAATCAGCCCCAGCATTTT.

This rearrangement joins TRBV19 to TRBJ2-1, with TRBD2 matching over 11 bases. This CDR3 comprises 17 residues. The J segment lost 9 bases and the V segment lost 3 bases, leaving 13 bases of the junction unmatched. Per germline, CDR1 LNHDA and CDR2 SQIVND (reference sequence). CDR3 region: CASSMGLAGGPRGEQFF. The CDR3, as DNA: TGTGCCAGTAGTATGGGGTTAGCGGGAGGGCCGAGGGGTGAGCAGTTCTTC.